A selection of T cell receptor beta chains follows, all from one sample in a study of cytomegalovirus exposure and HLA in healthy donors. Using immunoSEQ multiplex PCR, the repertoire was profiled, and TCRdb retains in-frame clones only, with some absent. Here the sample spans about 160,000 clones, 80% being singletons. The sequencing input was PBMCs. The receptors were sampled from a woman aged 45 to 65 in good health and CMV-seropositive. The CDR3 runs from the conserved cysteine through the conserved F or W. D genes are given only for firm matches. Rows may omit the clone size; those that give it use once, few, many or a size class.

clone size	V gene	D gene	J gene	CDR3 DNA	CDR3 protein
.	TRBV6-1	.	TRBJ2-7	TGTGCCAGCATATGGCAAAACTCCTACGAGCAGTACTTC	CASIWQNSYEQYF
.	TRBV6-5	.	TRBJ2-7	TGTGCCAGCAGTTACACCGTCGGGAAAGGCTACGAGCAGTACTTC	CASSYTVGKGYEQYF
.	TRBV7-9	.	TRBJ2-7	TGTGCCAGCAGCTTATCCGGGGGCTCCTACGAGCAGTACTTC	CASSLSGGSYEQYF
.	TRBV9	TRBD1	TRBJ2-5	TGTGCCAGCAGCGCCGGACAGGGGTGGGAGACCCAGTACTTC	CASSAGQGWETQYF
.	TRBV28	.	TRBJ1-2	TGTGCCAGCACCCGGTCAGGGGTGAGCTATGGCTACACCTTC	CASTRSGVSYGYTF
.	TRBV9	TRBD2	TRBJ2-1	TGTGCCAGCAGTCAGACTAGCGGGGGGGCTGGTGAGCAGTTCTTC	CASSQTSGGAGEQFF
few	TRBV29-1	TRBD1	TRBJ1-2	TGCAGCGCAGAAGGACAGGCCGGCTATGGCTACACCTTC	CSAEGQAGYGYTF
.	TRBV19	.	TRBJ1-2	TGTGCCAGTAAGGGGCAGCTCTATGGCTACACCTTC	CASKGQLYGYTF
few	TRBV19	.	TRBJ1-1	TGTGCCAGTAGTATACAGGGGAACACTGAAGCTTTCTTT	CASSIQGNTEAFF
.	TRBV19	.	TRBJ2-7	TGTGCCAGTGGGGAGACTGTGACCTACGAGCAGTACTTC	CASGETVTYEQYF
.	TRBV18	.	TRBJ2-6	TGTGCCAGCTCACCACAGGGGAACTCTGGGGCCAACGTCCTGACTTTC	CASSPQGNSGANVLTF
.	TRBV2	.	TRBJ1-6	TGTGCCGGCTCTATGGAGGGTTCACCCCTCCACTTT	CAGSMEGSPLHF
.	TRBV7-8	TRBD2	TRBJ2-1	TGTGCCAGCAGCTTAGGGGGACTAGCGGGTTACAATGAGCAGTTCTTC	CASSLGGLAGYNEQFF
.	TRBV28	.	TRBJ1-3	TGTGCCAGCAGTTTATTCGGGGGGCTAGCTGGAAACACCATATATTTT	CASSLFGGLAGNTIYF
.	TRBV27	.	TRBJ2-6	TGTGCCAGCAGGAAACAGACCTCTGGGGCCAACGTCCTGACTTTC	CASRKQTSGANVLTF
.	TRBV28	TRBD2	TRBJ2-1	TGTGCCAGCAGTCCCGGTAGGCTAGCGGGAGAAGAGCAGTTCTTC	CASSPGRLAGEEQFF
once	TRBV11-3	TRBD1	TRBJ2-2	TGTGCCAGCAGCTTAGGACAGGGGAACACCGGGGAGCTGTTTTTT	CASSLGQGNTGELFF
.	TRBV4-2	TRBD2	TRBJ2-7	TGTGCCAGCAGCCAGGCGAGACTAGCGGGAGGGCCGGGCGAGCAGTACTTC	CASSQARLAGGPGEQYF
.	TRBV9	.	TRBJ2-2	TGTGCCAGCAGCACCACGGGGTTTCTCACCGGGGAGCTGTTTTTT	CASSTTGFLTGELFF
.	TRBV27	.	TRBJ1-2	TGTGCCAGCAGTCTCCGTTCGACAGGCGCCAACTATGGCTACACCTTC	CASSLRSTGANYGYTF
.	TRBV11-3	.	TRBJ2-3	TGTGCCAGCAGCTTAGGTCTCGGGGACACAGATACGCAGTATTTT	CASSLGLGDTDTQYF
.	TRBV11-2	.	TRBJ2-7	TGTGCCAGCAGCTATCTAAACAGGGTTTCCTACGAGCAGTACTTC	CASSYLNRVSYEQYF
.	TRBV19	TRBD2	TRBJ2-6	TGTGCCAGTAGCCAACGGGGGGGCTATCGACGTAGCTCTGGGGCCAACGTCCTGACTTTC	CASSQRGGYRRSSGANVLTF
.	TRBV5-1	TRBD2	TRBJ2-1	TGCGCCAGCGATTCGGGTCCGGGGGGGATCAATGAGCAGTTCTTC	CASDSGPGGINEQFF
once	TRBV7-9	.	TRBJ1-4	TGTGCCAGCAGCGAGGAAAGAAAAACTAATGAAAAACTGTTTTTT	CASSEERKTNEKLFF
.	TRBV27	.	TRBJ2-1	TGTGCCAGCAGCCACCTTTTCCTTGGGGGCGGCCTCCCCAATGAGCAGTTCTTC	CASSHLFLGGGLPNEQFF
.	TRBV19	TRBD1	TRBJ1-1	TGTGCCAGTAGCCAAGTTCGACAGGGTGGTAACACTGAAGCTTTCTTT	CASSQVRQGGNTEAFF
.	TRBV6-5	TRBD1	TRBJ1-1	TGTGCCAGCAGCCCACAGGGGATTCTCACTGAAGCTTTCTTT	CASSPQGILTEAFF
.	TRBV19	TRBD1	TRBJ1-2	TGTGCCAGTAGTAAGACAGGGTCGGGATATGGCTACACCTTC	CASSKTGSGYGYTF
.	TRBV25-1	TRBD1	TRBJ2-7	TGTGCCAGCAGTACTCCGGGACAGGGAAGGCTTGAGCAGTACTTC	CASSTPGQGRLEQYF
.	TRBV5-1	.	TRBJ2-7	TGCGCCAGCGCGGCGTGGCAGAGCTCCTACGAGCAGTACTTC	CASAAWQSSYEQYF
.	TRBV5-6	.	TRBJ2-5	TGTGCCAGCAGCTTGGTGGGGCGGGGCCAACTCCAAGAGACCCAGTACTTC	CASSLVGRGQLQETQYF
.	TRBV18	.	TRBJ1-2	TGTGCCAGCTCACGGGACATTTTAGAACGTGGCTACACCTTC	CASSRDILERGYTF
.	TRBV7-2	.	TRBJ2-5	TGTGCCAGCAGCTTATACTCAGGGAGGGAGACCCAGTACTTC	CASSLYSGRETQYF
.	TRBV5-1	.	TRBJ2-5	TGCGCCAGCAGCTTGGTAACAGCTGAAGAGACCCAGTACTTC	CASSLVTAEETQYF